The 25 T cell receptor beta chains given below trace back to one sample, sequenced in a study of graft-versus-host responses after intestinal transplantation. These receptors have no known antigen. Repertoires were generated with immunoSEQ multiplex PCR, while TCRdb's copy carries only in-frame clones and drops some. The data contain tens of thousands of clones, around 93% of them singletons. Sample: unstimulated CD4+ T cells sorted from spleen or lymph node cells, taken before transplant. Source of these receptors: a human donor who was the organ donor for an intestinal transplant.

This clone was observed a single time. The CDR3 region has the DNA TGTGCCAGCAGCCCACTTGCGGGGGAAAAATCCTACGAGCAGTACTTC. This sequence encodes CASSPLAGEKSYEQYF. This sequence joins TRBV7-9 and TRBJ2-7; the match to TRBD2 covers 7 bases. Per germline, CDR1 SEHNR and CDR2 FQNEAQ (reference sequence). After removal of 5 bases from V and 1 base from J, the junction contained 11 bases not matched to a gene. The CDR3 has 16 residues.

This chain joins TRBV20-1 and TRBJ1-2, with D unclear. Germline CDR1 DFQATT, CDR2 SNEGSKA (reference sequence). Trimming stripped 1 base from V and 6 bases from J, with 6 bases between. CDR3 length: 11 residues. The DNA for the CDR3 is TGCAGTGCTAGAGTCCCCAATGGCTACACCTTC. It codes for CSARVPNGYTF.

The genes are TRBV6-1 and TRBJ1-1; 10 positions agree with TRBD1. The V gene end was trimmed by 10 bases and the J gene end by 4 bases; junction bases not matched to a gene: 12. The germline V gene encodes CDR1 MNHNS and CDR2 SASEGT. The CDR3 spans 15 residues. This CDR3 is CATAGGQGRGTEAFF. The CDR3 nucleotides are TGTGCCACCGCCGGGGGACAGGGGAGGGGCACTGAAGCTTTCTTT.

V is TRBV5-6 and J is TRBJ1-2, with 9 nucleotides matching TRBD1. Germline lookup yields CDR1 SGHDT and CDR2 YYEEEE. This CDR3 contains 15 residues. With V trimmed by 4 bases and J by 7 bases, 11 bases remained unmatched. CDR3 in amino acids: CASSPSDRGVSGYTF. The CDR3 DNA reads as TGTGCCAGCAGCCCATCGGACAGGGGAGTCTCTGGCTACACCTTC.

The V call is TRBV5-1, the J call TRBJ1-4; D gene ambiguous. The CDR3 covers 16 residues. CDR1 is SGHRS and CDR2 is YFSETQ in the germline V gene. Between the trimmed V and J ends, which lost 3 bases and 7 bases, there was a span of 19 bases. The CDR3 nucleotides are TGCGCCAGCAGCTCCGGGTCGGGGTTTTTGGGTGAAAAACTGTTTTTT. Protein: CASSSGSGFLGEKLFF.

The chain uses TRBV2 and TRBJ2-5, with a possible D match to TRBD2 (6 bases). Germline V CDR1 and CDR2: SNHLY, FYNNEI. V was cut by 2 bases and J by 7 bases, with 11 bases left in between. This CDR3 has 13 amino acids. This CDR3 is CASSETSGGTQYF. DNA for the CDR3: TGTGCCAGCAGTGAAACATCCGGGGGGACCCAGTACTTC.

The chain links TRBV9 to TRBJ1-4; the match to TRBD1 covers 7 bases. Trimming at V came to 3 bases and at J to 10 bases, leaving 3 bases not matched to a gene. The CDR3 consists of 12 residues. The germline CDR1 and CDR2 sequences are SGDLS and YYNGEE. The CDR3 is CASSGGGGKLFF. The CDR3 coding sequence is TGTGCCAGCAGCGGAGGGGGCGGAAAACTGTTTTTT. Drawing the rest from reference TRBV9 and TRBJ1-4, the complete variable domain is DSGVTQTPKHLITATGQRVTLRCSPRSGDLSVYWYQQSLDQGLQFLIQYYNGEERAKGNILERFSAQQFPDLHSELNLSSLELGDSALYFCASSGGGGKLFFGSGTQLSVL.

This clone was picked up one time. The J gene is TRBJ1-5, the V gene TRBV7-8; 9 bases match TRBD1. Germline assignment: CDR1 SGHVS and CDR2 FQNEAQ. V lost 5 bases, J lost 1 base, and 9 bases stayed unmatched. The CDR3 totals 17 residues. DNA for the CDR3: TGTGCCAGCAGCCCGGGACAGGGAAAAATCAGCAATCAGCCCCAGCATTTT. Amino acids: CASSPGQGKISNQPQHF. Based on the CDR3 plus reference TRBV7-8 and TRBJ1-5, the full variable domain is GAGVSQSPRYKVAKRGQDVALRCDPISGHVSLFWYQQALGQGPEFLTYFQNEAQLDKSGLPSDRFFAERPEGSVSTLKIQRTQQEDSAVYLCASSPGQGKISNQPQHFGDGTRLSIL.

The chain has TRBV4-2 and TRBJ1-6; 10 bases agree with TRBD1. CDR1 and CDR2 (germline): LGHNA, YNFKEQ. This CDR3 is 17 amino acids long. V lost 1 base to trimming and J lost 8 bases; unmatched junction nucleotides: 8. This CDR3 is CASSQGPGQGVYSPLHF. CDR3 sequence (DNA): TGTGCCAGCAGCCAAGGCCCCGGACAGGGGGTATATTCACCCCTCCACTTT.

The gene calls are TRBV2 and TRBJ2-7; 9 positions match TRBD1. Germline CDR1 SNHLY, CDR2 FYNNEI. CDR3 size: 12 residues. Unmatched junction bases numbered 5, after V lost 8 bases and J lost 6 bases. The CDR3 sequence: CASGTGNGEQYF. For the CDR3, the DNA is TGTGCCAGCGGGACAGGGAACGGCGAGCAGTACTTC.

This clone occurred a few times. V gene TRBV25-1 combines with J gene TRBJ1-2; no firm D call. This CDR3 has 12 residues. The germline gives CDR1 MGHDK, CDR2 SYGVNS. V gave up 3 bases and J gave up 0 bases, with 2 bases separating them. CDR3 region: CASSDTNYGYTF. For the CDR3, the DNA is TGTGCCAGCAGTGACACTAACTATGGCTACACCTTC.

Here the CDR3 DNA reads TGTGCAAGTCGCGTAACCGTAGCTCCCTCGATGAGGCAGTTCTTC. Its protein product is CASRVTVAPSMRQFF. The chain employs TRBV12-2 and TRBJ2-1; the table gives TRBD2 as D, unverified against the DNA. TRBV12-2 is annotated as a pseudogene. CDR3 length equals 15 residues.

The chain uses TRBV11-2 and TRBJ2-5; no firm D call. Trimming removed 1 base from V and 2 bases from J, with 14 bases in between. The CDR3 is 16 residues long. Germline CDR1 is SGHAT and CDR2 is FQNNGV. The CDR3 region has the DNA TGTGCCAGCAGCTTAGTGCCAGCGCTGGTACAAGAGACCCAGTACTTC. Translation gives CASSLVPALVQETQYF.

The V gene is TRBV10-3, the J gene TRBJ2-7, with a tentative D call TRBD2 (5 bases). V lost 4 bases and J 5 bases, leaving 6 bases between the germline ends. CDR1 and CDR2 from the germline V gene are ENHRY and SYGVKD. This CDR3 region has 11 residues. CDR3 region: CAISAADEQYF. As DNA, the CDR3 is TGTGCCATCAGTGCAGCGGACGAGCAGTACTTC.

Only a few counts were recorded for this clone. In DNA form, the CDR3 reads TGTGCCAGCAGAAAGCGGGAGGGCAATGAGCAGTTCTTC. Its translation: CASRKREGNEQFF. V usage is TRBV6-5 and J usage is TRBJ2-1; 10 positions agree with TRBD2. Germline V gene lookup returns CDR1 MNHEY and CDR2 SVGAGI. V was clipped by 6 bases and J by 6 bases; unmatched bases: 2. The length of the CDR3 is 13 residues.

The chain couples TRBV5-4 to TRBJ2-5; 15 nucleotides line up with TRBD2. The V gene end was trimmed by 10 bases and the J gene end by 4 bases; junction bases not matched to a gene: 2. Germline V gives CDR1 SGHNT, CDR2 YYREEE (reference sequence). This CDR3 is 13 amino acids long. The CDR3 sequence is CAGGLAGGETQYF. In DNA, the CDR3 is TGTGCCGGGGGACTAGCGGGAGGAGAGACCCAGTACTTC.

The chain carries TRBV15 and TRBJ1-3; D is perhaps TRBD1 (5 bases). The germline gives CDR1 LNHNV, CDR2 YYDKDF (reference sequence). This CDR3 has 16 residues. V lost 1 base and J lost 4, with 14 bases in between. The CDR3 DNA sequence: TGTGCCACCAGCAGAGCTTCTGGAGGGGTGGGAAACACCATATATTTT. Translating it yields CATSRASGGVGNTIYF.

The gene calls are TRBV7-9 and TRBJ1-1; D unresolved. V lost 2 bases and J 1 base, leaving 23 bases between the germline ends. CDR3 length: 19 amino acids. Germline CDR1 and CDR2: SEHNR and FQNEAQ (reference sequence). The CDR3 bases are TGTGCCAGCAGCTTAATTTTCGAGTGGACCCGGCGGGAGAACACTGAAGCTTTCTTT. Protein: CASSLIFEWTRRENTEAFF.

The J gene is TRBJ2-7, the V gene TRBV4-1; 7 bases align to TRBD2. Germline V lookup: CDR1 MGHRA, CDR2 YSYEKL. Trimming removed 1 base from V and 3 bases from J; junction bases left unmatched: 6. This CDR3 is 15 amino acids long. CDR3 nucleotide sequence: TGCGCCAGCAGCCAAGGCCTAGCGGAATTCTACGAGCAGTACTTC. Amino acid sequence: CASSQGLAEFYEQYF.

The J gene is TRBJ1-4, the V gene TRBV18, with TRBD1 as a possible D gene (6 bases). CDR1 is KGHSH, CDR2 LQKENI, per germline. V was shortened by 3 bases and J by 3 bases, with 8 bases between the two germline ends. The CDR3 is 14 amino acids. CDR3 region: CASSPGAPNEKLFF. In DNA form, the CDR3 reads TGTGCCAGCTCACCGGGGGCCCCTAATGAAAAACTGTTTTTT.

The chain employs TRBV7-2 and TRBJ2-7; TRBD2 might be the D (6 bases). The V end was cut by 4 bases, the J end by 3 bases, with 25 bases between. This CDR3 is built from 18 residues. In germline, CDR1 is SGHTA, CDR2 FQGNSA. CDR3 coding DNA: TGTGCCAGCAGCTCAATTACCTCGTCCCTTCGGGGAGGCTACGAGCAGTACTTC. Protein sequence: CASSSITSSLRGGYEQYF. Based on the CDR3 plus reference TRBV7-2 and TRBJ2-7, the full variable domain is GAGVSQSPSNKVTEKGKDVELRCDPISGHTALYWYRQSLGQGLEFLIYFQGNSAPDKSGLPSDRFSAERTGGSVSTLTIQRTQQEDSAVYLCASSSITSSLRGGYEQYFGPGTRLTVT.

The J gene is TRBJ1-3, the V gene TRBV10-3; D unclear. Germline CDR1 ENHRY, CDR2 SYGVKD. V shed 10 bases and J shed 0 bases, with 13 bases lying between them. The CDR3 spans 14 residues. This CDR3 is CATAGHLSGNTIYF. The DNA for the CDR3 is TGTGCCACGGCAGGCCACCTCTCTGGAAACACCATATATTTT.

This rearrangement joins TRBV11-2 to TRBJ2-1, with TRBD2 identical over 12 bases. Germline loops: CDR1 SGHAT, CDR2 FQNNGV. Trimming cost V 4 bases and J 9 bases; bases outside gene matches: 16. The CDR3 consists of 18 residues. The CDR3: CASSSPGWASGRAGEQFF. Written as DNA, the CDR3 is TGTGCCAGCAGCTCCCCCGGTTGGGCTAGCGGGAGGGCCGGTGAGCAGTTCTTC. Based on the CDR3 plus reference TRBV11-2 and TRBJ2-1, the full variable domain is EAGVAQSPRYKIIEKRQSVAFWCNPISGHATLYWYQQILGQGPKLLIQFQNNGVVDDSQLPKDRFSAERLKGVDSTLKIQPAKLEDSAVYLCASSSPGWASGRAGEQFFGPGTRLTVL.

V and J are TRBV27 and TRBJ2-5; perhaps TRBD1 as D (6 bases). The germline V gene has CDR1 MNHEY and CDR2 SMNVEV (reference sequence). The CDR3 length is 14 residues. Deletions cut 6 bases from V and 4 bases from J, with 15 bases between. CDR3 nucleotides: TGTGCCAGCAGCAATGTGGGACAACGAGAGACCCAGTACTTC. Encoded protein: CASSNVGQRETQYF.

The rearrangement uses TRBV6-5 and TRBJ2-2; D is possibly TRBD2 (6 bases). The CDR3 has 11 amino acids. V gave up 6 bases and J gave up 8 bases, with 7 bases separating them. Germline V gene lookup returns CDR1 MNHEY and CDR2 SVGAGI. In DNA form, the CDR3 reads TGTGCCAGCAGCCGGGGGGGGGAGCTGTTTTTT. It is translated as CASSRGGELFF.